This TCR beta chain was captured in a study of T-cell memory formation after mild COVID-19. Broader study findings: Among clones peaking at day 37 in the second wave, SARS-CoV-2 specificity remained unconfirmed. The study detected some responding clones in pre-infection memory, suggesting cross-reactive memory joined.

Of note for this clonotype: The antigen is not known.

A single record per CDR3 protein comes from TCRdb applying MiXCR to the 5' RACE reads. The data show about 430,000 distinct CDR3 sequences, less than 25% seen once. V was cut by 5 bases and J by 0 bases, with 10 bases left in between. Germline-derived CDR1 and CDR2 are DFQATT and SNEGSKA (reference sequence). CDR3 length: 13 amino acids. The rearrangement uses TRBV20-1 and TRBJ1-2; TRBD1 might be the D (5 bases). The sample taken for sequencing was PBMCs or a T cell subset sorted from them (not recorded which). The TCR originated in an adult woman who had mild COVID-19 (a few samples of this study predate the infection). Cell type and time point are not known. In nucleotides, the CDR3 is TGCAGTGCTGGGGGGGGAACTAACTATGGCTACACCTTC. It translates to CSAGGGTNYGYTF.